This TCR beta chain stems from a study of cytomegalovirus exposure and HLA in healthy donors. Study-wide results and caveats: The authors listed over 150 TCR beta chains as cytomegalovirus-associated.

A single count supports this clone. Its antigen remains unidentified. Other DNA sequences in this specimen translate into the identical CDR3. The CDR3 is made up of 15 amino acids. Germline CDR1 reads SGHRS; CDR2 reads YFSETQ. The junction had 1 base not matched to a gene; V was cut back by 2 bases and J by 6 bases. Here immunoSEQ multiplex PCR was the method, and the copy in TCRdb shows in-frame clones only, minus some. The table lists some 170,000 clones, under 90% of them singletons. The sequencing input was PBMCs. The chain employs TRBV5-1 and TRBJ2-1; TRBD2 agrees at 14 bases. This TCR derives from a young man in good health and CMV-seropositive. This CDR3 reads CASSLGTSGSNEQFF. The CDR3 DNA is TGCGCCAGCAGCTTAGGGACTAGCGGGAGCAATGAGCAGTTCTTC.